This TCR beta chain was observed in a study of CD8+ T cells in alopecia areata. Study findings and constraints: Sharing of TCR sequences between patients (possibly for HLA-related reasons) was less clear than in mice. There were also resident alphabeta T cells of normal skin sequenced in scalp samples. Lesional scalp displayed greater clonality than normal scalp, most notably in alopecia totalis/universalis.

cDNA serving as the sequencing template came from extracted, reverse transcribed RNA. Generated by immunoSEQ multiplex PCR, the TCRdb table keeps only in-frame clones and is missing some. This sample carries more than 95,000 clones, over 60% of them seen once, and the ten largest clones take approximately 2.6%. Sorting from PBMCs produced CD4+ and CD8+ T cells. V lost 0 bases and J 7 bases, leaving 19 bases between the germline ends. CDR1 SGHNT and CDR2 YYREEE come from the germline V gene (reference sequence). CDR3 size: 16 residues. A word on this clone: The antigen is unknown.

Sequenced: CD4+ T cells sorted from blood. The sequence was obtained from a human donor in good health. This sequence joins TRBV5-4 and TRBJ1-2; no clear D. In DNA, the CDR3 is TGTGCCAGCAGCTTGGCGTCAAGGACGGTTGAGGGTGGCTACACCTTC. Translated: CASSLASRTVEGGYTF.